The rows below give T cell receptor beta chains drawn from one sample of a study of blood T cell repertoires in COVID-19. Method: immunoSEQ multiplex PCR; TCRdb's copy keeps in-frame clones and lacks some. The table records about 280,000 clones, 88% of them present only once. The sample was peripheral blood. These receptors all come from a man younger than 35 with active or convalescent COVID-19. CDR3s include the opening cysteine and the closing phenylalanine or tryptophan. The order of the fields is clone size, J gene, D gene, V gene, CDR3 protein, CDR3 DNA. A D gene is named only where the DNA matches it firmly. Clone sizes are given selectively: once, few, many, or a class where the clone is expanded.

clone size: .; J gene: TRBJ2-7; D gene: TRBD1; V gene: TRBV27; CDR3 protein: CASSLTTGWLDEQYF; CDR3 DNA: TGTGCCAGCAGTCTCACGACAGGGTGGTTGGACGAGCAGTACTTC
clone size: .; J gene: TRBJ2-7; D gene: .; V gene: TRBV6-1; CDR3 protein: CASSEEGGLEQYF; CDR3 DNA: TGTGCCAGCAGTGAAGAGGGGGGGCTGGAGCAGTACTTC
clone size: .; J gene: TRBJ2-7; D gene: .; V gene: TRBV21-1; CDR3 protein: CASSKTSQGDCSYEQYF; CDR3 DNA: TGTGCCAGCAGCAAAACATCACAGGGAGATTGCTCCTACGAGCAGTACTTC
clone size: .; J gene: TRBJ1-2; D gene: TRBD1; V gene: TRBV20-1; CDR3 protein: CSAAGGYGYTF; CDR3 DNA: TGCAGTGCCGCAGGGGGCTATGGCTACACCTTC
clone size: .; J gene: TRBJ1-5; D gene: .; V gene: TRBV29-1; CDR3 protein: CSVQQSHQPQHF; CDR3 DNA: TGCAGCGTTCAACAGAGTCACCAGCCCCAGCATTTT
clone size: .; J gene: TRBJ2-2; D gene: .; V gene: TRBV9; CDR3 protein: CASSVGATATNTGELFF; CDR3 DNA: TGTGCCAGCAGCGTAGGTGCTACAGCAACAAACACCGGGGAGCTGTTTTTT
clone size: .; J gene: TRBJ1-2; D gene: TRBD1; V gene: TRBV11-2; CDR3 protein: CASRPLTGGKDYGYTF; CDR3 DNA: TGTGCCAGCAGGCCTCTTACAGGGGGCAAGGACTATGGCTACACCTTC
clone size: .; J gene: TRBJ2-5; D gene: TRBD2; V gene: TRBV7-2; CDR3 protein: CASSPVAGQETQYF; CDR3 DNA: TGTGCCAGCAGCCCAGTAGCGGGCCAAGAGACCCAGTACTTC
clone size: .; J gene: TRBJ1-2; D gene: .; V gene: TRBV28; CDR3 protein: CATGGARGYTF; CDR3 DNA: TGTGCCACGGGAGGGGCGCGGGGCTACACCTTC
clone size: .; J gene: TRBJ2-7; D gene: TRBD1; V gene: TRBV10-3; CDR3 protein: CAISPFDRDSYEQYF; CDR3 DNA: TGTGCCATCAGCCCCTTCGACAGGGACTCCTACGAGCAGTACTTC
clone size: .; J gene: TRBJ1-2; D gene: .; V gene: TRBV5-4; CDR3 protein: CASSLELGQVTNYGYTF; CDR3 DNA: TGTGCCAGCAGCTTGGAGTTAGGTCAGGTTACTAACTATGGCTACACCTTC
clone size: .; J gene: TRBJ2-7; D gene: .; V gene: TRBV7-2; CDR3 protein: CASNLVPEAFEQYF; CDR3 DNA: TGTGCCAGCAACTTAGTCCCGGAGGCCTTCGAGCAGTACTTC
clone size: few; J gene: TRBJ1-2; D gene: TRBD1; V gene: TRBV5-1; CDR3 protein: CASSRTGDPNYGYTF; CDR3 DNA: TGCGCCAGCAGCCGGACAGGGGACCCGAACTATGGCTACACCTTC
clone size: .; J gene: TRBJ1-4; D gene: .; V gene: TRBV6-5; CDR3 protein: CASTHQQIELFF; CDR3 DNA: TGTGCCAGCACCCACCAACAGATTGAGCTGTTTTTT
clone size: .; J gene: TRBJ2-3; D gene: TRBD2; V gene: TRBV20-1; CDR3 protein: CSASGGAGLVTDTQYF; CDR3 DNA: TGCAGTGCTAGTGGCGGAGCGGGACTGGTTACAGATACGCAGTATTTT
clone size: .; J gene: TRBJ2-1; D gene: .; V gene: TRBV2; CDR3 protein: CASKTMAARWVF; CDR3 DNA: TGTGCCAGCAAAACCATGGCGGCTAGGTGGGTCTTC
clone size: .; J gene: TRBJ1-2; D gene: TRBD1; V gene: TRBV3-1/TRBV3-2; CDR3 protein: CASSQTTGGYTF; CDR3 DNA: TGTGCCAGCAGCCAAACGACAGGGGGCTACACCTTC